This T cell receptor (beta chain) was obtained from a study of T and B cells in COVID-19 patients. Study conclusions and caveats: Symptomatic-phase blood samples from mildly ill patients and early samples from severe cases were scarce.

In the case of this clonotype: The antigen remains unidentified.

TRB was amplified from around 250-500 ng of blood genomic DNA. With V trimmed by 3 bases and J by 3 bases, 8 bases remained unmatched. CDR1 LNHDA and CDR2 SQIVND come from the germline V gene (reference sequence). The CDR3 is 17 residues long. TRB rearrangements were amplified by multiplex PCR with BIOMED2 TRB-A/B primers. TCRdb re-derived calls from the multiplex PCR reads in MiXCR, one entry per CDR3 protein. The sample carries under 7,500 distinct CDR3 sequences, 25% to 30% recorded once. The clonotype comes from a human donor with active COVID-19. V usage is TRBV19 and J usage is TRBJ2-7; 13 bases line up with TRBD2. The sample comprised blood. CDR3 DNA: TGTGCCAGTAGTATTCCGGGACTAGCGGGAAATCTCTACGAGCAGTACTTC. This encodes CASSIPGLAGNLYEQYF.